Listed below are T cell receptor beta chains from one sample, sequenced in a study of blood T cell repertoires in COVID-19. TCRdb's copy holds only in-frame clones and misses some; the assay was immunoSEQ multiplex PCR. Altogether roughly 210,000 clones are present, around nine tenths being singletons, with the ten largest covering roughly 7.2%. Sequencing input: PBMCs or T cells enriched from blood (not recorded which). The receptors here all came from a man aged 30-40 years in a cohort exposed to, infected with or recovered from COVID-19 (not recorded which). CDR3s include the opening cysteine and the closing phenylalanine or tryptophan. The D gene is left open where the match is weak. Not all rows give a size; the values are once, few, many and, for expanded clones, a class.

cdr3_length,d_call,clone_size,j_call,v_call,cdr3_nt,cdr3_aa
15,.,.,TRBJ1-1,TRBV4-3,TGCGCCAGCAGCCAAGAACAGAATGCCAACACTGAAGCTTTCTTT,CASSQEQNANTEAFF
16,TRBD2,.,TRBJ2-1,TRBV5-1,TGCGCCAGCAGTTTCTCTTGGACTAGCGGATACAATGAGCAGTTCTTC,CASSFSWTSGYNEQFF
16,TRBD1,.,TRBJ2-7,TRBV15,TGTGCCACCAGCAGACCCGGACAGGGGAGAGGTCACGAGCAGTACTTC,CATSRPGQGRGHEQYF
15,TRBD2,.,TRBJ2-5,TRBV27,TGTGCCAGCAGCAGATCTGGGCGGGAGAGTGAGACCCAGTACTTC,CASSRSGRESETQYF
15,.,.,TRBJ2-1,TRBV11-2,TGTGCCAGCAGCTTAGGGTCTCGGGAATCAATCCCCCCGTTCTTC,CASSLGSRESIPPFF
13,.,few,TRBJ1-1,TRBV6-5,TGTGCCAGCACCCTATGGGGCACCACTGAAGCTTTCTTT,CASTLWGTTEAFF
14,TRBD1,.,TRBJ2-2,TRBV19,TGTGCCAGCCGGGACAGGGGGTACACCGGGGAGCTGTTTTTT,CASRDRGYTGELFF
15,.,.,TRBJ2-2,TRBV5-1,TGCGCCAGCAGCTCAAGGACTGGGAACACCGGGGAGCTGTTTTTT,CASSSRTGNTGELFF
15,.,.,TRBJ2-7,TRBV6-2/TRBV6-3,TGTGCCAGCAGTTACTCAGGCGACAGCTCCTACGAGCAGTACTTC,CASSYSGDSSYEQYF
15,.,.,TRBJ1-2,TRBV27,TGTGCCAGCAGCCCCTGGGCGGGGACTAACTATGGCTACACCTTC,CASSPWAGTNYGYTF
15,.,.,TRBJ2-5,TRBV9,TGTGCCAGCAGCGTTGGGGGAGGCACCCGAGAGACCCAGTACTTC,CASSVGGGTRETQYF
16,.,few,TRBJ1-4,TRBV4-2,TGTGCCAGCAGCCAAGCATCTGGGCTAAACGATGAAAAACTGTTTTTT,CASSQASGLNDEKLFF
22,TRBD2,.,TRBJ2-1,TRBV28,TGTGCCAGCAGTTTCCCCACCCCCGGGACTAGCGAATCCGCCAGCTCCTACAATGAGCAGTTCTTC,CASSFPTPGTSESASSYNEQFF
17,TRBD1,.,TRBJ1-5,TRBV7-2,TGTGCCAGCAGCCTTTGGACCCTTCCAGGGGGCGATCAGCCCCAGCATTTT,CASSLWTLPGGDQPQHF
16,.,.,TRBJ1-5,TRBV9,TGTGCCAGCAGCGTAGGAGCAGGAGCAGGGTATCAGCCCCAGCATTTT,CASSVGAGAGYQPQHF
15,TRBD1,.,TRBJ2-1,TRBV5-4,TGTGCCAGCAGAGTAAAGACAGGGGGCTCGAATGAGCAGTTCTTC,CASRVKTGGSNEQFF
14,.,.,TRBJ1-1,TRBV10-3,TGTGCCATCAGTGAAGGTGGTTCGAGGACTGAAGCTTTCTTT,CAISEGGSRTEAFF
14,TRBD2,few,TRBJ2-3,TRBV27,TGTGCCAGCAGTCAGGGACTAAGCACAGATACGCAGTATTTT,CASSQGLSTDTQYF
14,.,once,TRBJ1-2,TRBV5-1,TGCGCCAGCAGCTCGGTTTCTGGACAACTTGACTACACCTTC,CASSSVSGQLDYTF
15,.,.,TRBJ1-4,TRBV10-2,TGCGCCAGCATGCAAGGGTATGGGGCAGGTGAAAAACTGTTTTTT,CASMQGYGAGEKLFF
16,TRBD1,.,TRBJ1-1,TRBV29-1,TGCAGCGTCCGCAACGGACAGGGGGGATTGAACACTGAAGCTTTCTTT,CSVRNGQGGLNTEAFF
22,TRBD2,.,TRBJ2-2,TRBV3-1/TRBV3-2,TGTGCCAGCAGCCTTGCCAGGAGGACTAGCGGGTCAATGTACCTAGTCAGCGGGGAGCTGTTTTTT,CASSLARRTSGSMYLVSGELFF
15,.,once,TRBJ1-2,TRBV28,TGTGCCAGCAGTTCTTATAGGCAGGGTACCTATGGCTACACCTTC,CASSSYRQGTYGYTF
16,TRBD2,.,TRBJ2-1,TRBV6-5,TGTGCCAGCAGTTACCCTGGGCTAGCGGGAGCATTTGAGCAGTTCTTC,CASSYPGLAGAFEQFF
14,.,.,TRBJ1-4,TRBV5-1,TGCGCCAGCAGCTTGGCGGGGGGTAATGAAAAACTGTTTTTT,CASSLAGGNEKLFF
15,.,.,TRBJ2-1,TRBV2,TGTGCCAGCCTCCTTTATTCCCCTAGGATGAATGAGCAGTTCTTC,CASLLYSPRMNEQFF
12,.,few,TRBJ1-4,TRBV29-1,TGCAGCGTTAGCATACGGGGTGAAAAACTGTTTTTT,CSVSIRGEKLFF
15,.,.,TRBJ1-4,TRBV12-1,TGTGCCAGCACCATAAACAGACCCTTCATTAAAAAACTGTTTTTT,CASTINRPFIKKLFF
15,TRBD1,.,TRBJ2-1,TRBV10-3,TGTGCCATCAGGATGACAGGGGGCGCCCCCAATGAGCAGTTCTTC,CAIRMTGGAPNEQFF
14,.,few,TRBJ1-2,TRBV9,TGTGCCAGCAGCTCAGAGCGGGGCAGCTATGGCTACACCTTC,CASSSERGSYGYTF
13,.,once,TRBJ1-2,TRBV6-5,TGTGCCAGCACCCCTAGGGAGGGGTGGCGTACAACCTTC,CASTPREGWRTTF
15,.,.,TRBJ1-5,TRBV7-2,TGTGCCAGCAGCTTAGGATCAGTTAGCAATCAGCCCCAGCATTTT,CASSLGSVSNQPQHF
11,.,.,TRBJ1-6,TRBV6-5,TGTGCCAGCAAGAGAGACCGGGCCCTCCACTTT,CASKRDRALHF
17,TRBD1,.,TRBJ1-3,TRBV18,TGTGCCAGCTCACCCCTCGTGAGACAGGGCAATCGAAACACCATATATTTT,CASSPLVRQGNRNTIYF
15,.,.,TRBJ2-5,TRBV19,TGTGCCAGTAGTATAGAGGGGGGATGGGGGAAGACCCAGTACTTC,CASSIEGGWGKTQYF
15,TRBD2,.,TRBJ2-7,TRBV27,TGTGCCAGCAGCCATAGCGGGAGGGCCTTCTACGAGCAGTACTTC,CASSHSGRAFYEQYF
14,.,.,TRBJ1-5,TRBV2,TGTGCCAGCAGTGAGGGGGCTCCCAATCAGCCCCAGCATTTT,CASSEGAPNQPQHF
16,.,.,TRBJ2-2,TRBV27,TGTGCCAGCAGTTTGGGCTCGGCAGGGGCATACGGGGAGCTGTTTTTT,CASSLGSAGAYGELFF
16,.,.,TRBJ1-2,TRBV6-1,TGTGCCAGCAGTGAATCGTTGATGGCAGTTTTCTATGGCTACACCTTC,CASSESLMAVFYGYTF
16,.,.,TRBJ1-1,TRBV5-6,TGTGCCAGCAGCTTACTAGCGGGACGTATGAACACTGAAGCTTTCTTT,CASSLLAGRMNTEAFF
12,.,few,TRBJ2-3,TRBV3-1/TRBV3-2,TGTGCCAGCTCGCGGGTTAAGGATACGCAGTATTTT,CASSRVKDTQYF
16,TRBD2,.,TRBJ2-2,TRBV19,TGTGCCAGTAGTCAACTAGCGGGAGCGGCCACCGGGGAGCTGTTTTTT,CASSQLAGAATGELFF
15,.,once,TRBJ1-2,TRBV6-4,TGTGCCAGCAAGATGGATCCCATCACCGGCGGAGGCTACACCTTC,CASKMDPITGGGYTF
13,TRBD1,.,TRBJ1-2,TRBV5-1,TGCGCCAGCAGCCAGGGACAGGGCTATGGCTACACCTTC,CASSQGQGYGYTF
14,.,.,TRBJ1-3,TRBV5-4,TGTGCCAGCAGCTTGGACAGAAGTGGAAACACCATATATTTT,CASSLDRSGNTIYF
16,.,.,TRBJ2-2,TRBV6-2/TRBV6-3,TGTGCCAGCAGTTACTCCTCGAGCGGTAGGGCCGGGGAGCTGTTTTTT,CASSYSSSGRAGELFF
15,.,.,TRBJ1-2,TRBV18,TGTGCCAGCTCACCTCGGCAGGGCCCCCCTGAGGGCTACACCTTC,CASSPRQGPPEGYTF
15,.,.,TRBJ1-5,TRBV3-1/TRBV3-2,TGTGCCAGCAGCCAAGACCCCAGGTCGAATCAGCCCCAGCATTTT,CASSQDPRSNQPQHF